Listed here are 3 T cell receptor beta chains from one sample, sequenced in a study of shared clonotypes between healthy human individuals. Naive CD8 cells lacked CD45RO and underwent positive selection for CCR7, leaving out terminally differentiated effector memory CD45RA+ cells. The repertoire was sequenced with immunoSEQ multiplex PCR; TCRdb's copy has only in-frame clones and lacks some. The sample lists about 2,200,000 clones; about 93% were seen once. The sequenced sample was naive CD8+ T cells from PBMCs. The receptors stem from a man aged 18 to 29 in good health. Some clones in this sample may be carry-over from other donors' samples.

In regard to this clone: The same CDR3 can be traced to other DNA sequences in this sample. The CDR3, as DNA: TGTGCCAGCAGTCCCCCTTTGGGGAACACTGAAGCTTTCTTT. It encodes CASSPPLGNTEAFF. The V and J genes are TRBV7-9 and TRBJ1-1; no definite D call. V lost 6 bases and J lost 1, with 12 bases in between. CDR3 length: 14 amino acids. CDR1 is SEHNR, CDR2 FQNEAQ, per germline (reference sequence).

V gene TRBV18 combines with J gene TRBJ2-7; 7 nucleotides line up with TRBD2. Germline V CDR1 and CDR2: KGHSH, LQKENI. The V gene end was trimmed by 6 bases and the J gene end by 5 bases; junction bases not matched to a gene: 10. The CDR3 consists of 14 residues. CDR3 DNA: TGTGCCAGCTCCGGGCGGGAGAGAGGCCACGAGCAGTACTTC. Translation: CASSGRERGHEQYF.

CDR3 coding DNA: TGTGCCAGCAGTTTGTTTCCGGGAAGCTCTGGAAACACCATATATTTT. Its protein product is CASSLFPGSSGNTIYF. The chain employs TRBV28 and TRBJ1-3; D unclear. The germline CDR1 and CDR2 sequences are MDHEN and SYDVKM. The CDR3 has 16 amino acids. Trimming left V 3 bases short and J 0 bases short, with 12 bases between.